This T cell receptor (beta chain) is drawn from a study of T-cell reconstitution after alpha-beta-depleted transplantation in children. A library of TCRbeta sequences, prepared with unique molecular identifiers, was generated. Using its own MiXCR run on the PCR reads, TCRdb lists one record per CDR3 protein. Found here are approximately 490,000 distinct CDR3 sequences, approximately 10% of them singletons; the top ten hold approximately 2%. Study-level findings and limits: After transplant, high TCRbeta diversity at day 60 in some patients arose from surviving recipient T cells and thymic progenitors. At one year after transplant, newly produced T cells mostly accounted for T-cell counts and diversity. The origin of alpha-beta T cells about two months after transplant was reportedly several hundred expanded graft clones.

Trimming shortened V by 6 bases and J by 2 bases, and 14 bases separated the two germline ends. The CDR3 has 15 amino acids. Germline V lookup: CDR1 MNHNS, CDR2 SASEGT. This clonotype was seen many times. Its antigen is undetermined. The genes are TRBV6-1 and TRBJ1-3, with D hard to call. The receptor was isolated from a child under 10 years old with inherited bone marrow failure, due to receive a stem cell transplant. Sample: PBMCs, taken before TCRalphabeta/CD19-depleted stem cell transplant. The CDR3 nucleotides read TGTGCCAGCAGAGAGACGGCCTCCACTGGAAACACCATATATTTT. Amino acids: CASRETASTGNTIYF.